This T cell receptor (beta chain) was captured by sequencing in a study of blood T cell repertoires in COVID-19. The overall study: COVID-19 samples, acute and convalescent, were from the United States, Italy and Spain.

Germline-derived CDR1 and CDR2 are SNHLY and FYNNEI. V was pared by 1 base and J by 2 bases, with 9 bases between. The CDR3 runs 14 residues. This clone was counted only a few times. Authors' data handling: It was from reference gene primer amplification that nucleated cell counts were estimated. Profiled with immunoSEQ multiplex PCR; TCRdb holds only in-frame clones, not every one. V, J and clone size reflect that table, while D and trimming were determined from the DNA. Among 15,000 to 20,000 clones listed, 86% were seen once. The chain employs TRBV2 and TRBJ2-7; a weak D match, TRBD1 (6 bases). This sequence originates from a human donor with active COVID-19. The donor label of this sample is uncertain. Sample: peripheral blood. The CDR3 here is CASSEGGGPYEQYF. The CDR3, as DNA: TGTGCCAGCAGTGAAGGAGGGGGACCCTACGAGCAGTACTTC.